This T cell receptor beta chain was documented in a study of Tregs in tolerant kidney transplant recipients. The germline V gene has CDR1 SNHLY and CDR2 FYNNEI. Trimming removed 8 bases from V and 2 bases from J, with 13 bases in between. There are 14 residues in the CDR3. Only in-frame clones appear in the TCRdb table, and some are missing; sequencing was by immunoSEQ multiplex PCR. The table shows roughly 69,000 clones, with about 88% occurring only once. Study-level points and caveats: Some patients' samples used different primers over time, so nucleotide sequences weren't comparable. This study did not directly address biological reproducibility.

As for this clone: Its specificity is not known.

The chain has TRBV2 and TRBJ1-5, with D perhaps matching TRBD1 (5 bases). The receptor was isolated from a human donor who received a combined kidney and bone marrow transplant. The source material was CD4+ T cells from blood, sampled before the transplant. The CDR3 sequence is CASAVGGGNQPQHF. The CDR3 bases are TGTGCCAGCGCCGTGGGGGGTGGCAATCAGCCCCAGCATTTT.